Each of the 30 T cell receptor beta chains below was sequenced from the same sample in a study of shared clonotypes between healthy human individuals. Sequencing was performed with immunoSEQ multiplex PCR; in TCRdb, only in-frame clones are kept and a portion is missing. The profile shows about a million clones, under 80% of them singletons. Sequencing input: memory CD4+ T cells sorted from blood. Subset specified: CD45RA-negative fraction. Receptors originate from a man between 18 and 35 years old in good health.

The chain employs TRBV9 and TRBJ1-3, with D tentatively TRBD1 (5 bases). This CDR3 contains 16 residues. From germline, CDR1 is SGDLS and CDR2 YYNGEE. The V end was cut by 1 base, the J end by 4 bases, with 15 bases between. The CDR3 coding sequence is TGTGCCAGCAGCGTAAGTCTTCAGGGATCCGGAAACACCATATATTTT. Amino acid sequence: CASSVSLQGSGNTIYF. The variable domain in full, with the rest retrieved from reference TRBV9 and TRBJ1-3, is DSGVTQTPKHLITATGQRVTLRCSPRSGDLSVYWYQQSLDQGLQFLIQYYNGEERAKGNILERFSAQQFPDLHSELNLSSLELGDSALYFCASSVSLQGSGNTIYFGEGSWLTVV.

The chain joins TRBV6-6 to TRBJ2-2; the D gene is possibly TRBD2 (6 bases). The germline V gene has CDR1 MNHNY and CDR2 SVGAGI (reference sequence). V was pared by 6 bases and J by 4 bases, with 12 bases between. This CDR3 has 14 residues. The CDR3 spells CASSRIAATGELFF. The CDR3 nucleotides read TGTGCCAGCAGCCGGATAGCGGCCACCGGGGAGCTGTTTTTT.

The chain uses TRBV15 and TRBJ1-4; 7 bases line up with TRBD1. The CDR3 has 17 amino acids. Trimming cost V 0 bases and J 2 bases; bases outside gene matches: 6. In germline, CDR1 is LNHNV, CDR2 YYDKDF (reference sequence). The CDR3 spells CATSRERGGWTNEKLFF. The CDR3 nucleotides read TGTGCCACCAGCAGAGAACGAGGGGGCTGGACTAATGAAAAACTGTTTTTT.

The chain is built from TRBV7-9 and TRBJ2-7, with TRBD1 matching 7 bases. There are 15 residues in the CDR3. Germline V gene data show CDR1 as SEHNR and CDR2 as FQNEAQ (reference sequence). The trim removed 2 bases at V and 7 bases at J, leaving 11 bases unmatched. The CDR3 sequence: CASSLPRQGFKEQYF. Here the CDR3 DNA reads TGTGCCAGCAGCTTACCGAGACAGGGTTTTAAGGAGCAGTACTTC.

The chain recombines TRBV10-2 with TRBJ2-5; 7 positions match TRBD1. Germline CDR1 is WSHSY and CDR2 is SAAADI. This CDR3 contains 15 residues. V was pared by 2 bases and J by 5 bases, with 8 bases of the junction left unmatched. The CDR3 here is CASSEPQGVRETQYF. The CDR3, as DNA: TGCGCCAGCAGTGAGCCGCAGGGGGTTCGGGAGACCCAGTACTTC.

This clone was detected once. A read error is the likely source, as a far larger clone sits one nucleotide away. This rearrangement joins TRBV4-1 to TRBJ2-3; D possibly corresponds to TRBD2 (5 bases). In germline, CDR1 is MGHRA, CDR2 YSYEKL. Trimming removed 5 bases from V and 2 bases from J, with 14 bases in between. CDR3 length equals 15 residues. The CDR3 DNA reads as TGCGCCAGCAGCTCCGGACTGATGTCCACAGATACGCAGTATTTT. It is translated as CASSSGLMSTDTQYF.

This rearrangement joins TRBV7-9 to TRBJ1-4; maybe TRBD1 (5 bases). V was pared by 2 bases and J by 3 bases, with 10 bases between. This CDR3 has 15 residues. Germline V gene lookup returns CDR1 SEHNR and CDR2 FQNEAQ (reference sequence). The CDR3 region has the DNA TGTGCCAGCAGCTTACGCAGGGTGGCTAATGAAAAACTGTTTTTT. Protein: CASSLRRVANEKLFF.

This chain's CDR3 is CASSWGQGNGYTF. For the CDR3, the DNA is TGTGCCAGCAGCTGGGGACAGGGGAATGGCTACACCTTC. This rearrangement joins TRBV7-2 to TRBJ1-2, with 10 bases fitting TRBD1. Looked up from germline, CDR1 is SGHTA and CDR2 is FQGNSA. V lost 4 bases to trimming and J lost 6 bases; unmatched junction nucleotides: 2. The CDR3 length is 13 residues.

The genes are TRBV11-2 and TRBJ2-7, with TRBD2 identical over 7 bases. Trimming removed 1 base from V and 4 bases from J; junction bases left unmatched: 10. CDR1 and CDR2 from the germline V gene are SGHAT and FQNNGV. The CDR3 length is 16 residues. CDR3 loop: CASSLGGGVVIYEQYF. The CDR3 DNA is TGTGCCAGCAGCTTAGGGGGAGGGGTTGTGATTTACGAGCAGTACTTC.

This chain connects TRBV10-3 to TRBJ1-3; maybe TRBD1 (6 bases). CDR1 and CDR2 from the germline V gene are ENHRY and SYGVKD. CDR3 length: 17 residues. V lost 10 bases and J 0 bases, leaving 22 bases between the germline ends. CDR3 loop: CATEFHRDIHSGNTIYF. In DNA form, the CDR3 reads TGTGCCACCGAATTCCACAGGGATATACACTCTGGAAACACCATATATTTT.

This chain connects TRBV19 to TRBJ1-2; D not certain. Looked up from germline, CDR1 is LNHDA and CDR2 is SQIVND (reference sequence). Trimming cost V 4 bases and J 1 base, with 4 bases left between them. This CDR3 is built from 12 residues. The CDR3 DNA reads as TGTGCCAGTAGTAAGGTTAACTATGGCTACACCTTC. It specifies CASSKVNYGYTF.

The rearrangement links TRBV7-8 to TRBJ1-2; no firm D call. Germline lookup yields CDR1 SGHVS and CDR2 FQNEAQ. The V end was cut by 4 bases, the J end by 8 bases, with 20 bases between. CDR3 length: 15 amino acids. The DNA of the CDR3 is TGTGCCAGCAGCTCCCCCGAGGCCTACGGGTGGGGCTACACCTTC. As protein: CASSSPEAYGWGYTF.

The gene calls are TRBV5-1 and TRBJ1-1, with a tentative D call TRBD1 (5 bases). The length of the CDR3 is 14 residues. Germline V gene data show CDR1 as SGHRS and CDR2 as YFSETQ. V was shortened by 4 bases and J by 5 bases, with 15 bases between the two germline ends. The DNA of the CDR3 is TGCGCCAGCAGCATAGACAGCTGGGTGACTGAAGCTTTCTTT. This translates into CASSIDSWVTEAFF.

This clone was counted only a few times. This chain connects TRBV19 to TRBJ1-6; 9 nucleotides line up with TRBD1. J gave up 7 bases and V 3 bases, and 4 bases lay outside the gene matches. The CDR3 is 15 amino acids. Germline CDR1 reads LNHDA; CDR2 reads SQIVND (reference sequence). In nucleotides, the CDR3 is TGTGCCAGTAGTATCAGAGGGACAGGGAATTCACCCCTCCACTTT. Protein product: CASSIRGTGNSPLHF. Supplemented by reference TRBV19 and TRBJ1-6, the full variable domain reads DGGITQSPKYLFRKEGQNVTLSCEQNLNHDAMYWYRQDPGQGLRLIYYSQIVNDFQKGDIAEGYSVSREKKESFPLTVTSAQKNPTAFYLCASSIRGTGNSPLHFGNGTRLTVT.

The chain recombines TRBV6-5 with TRBJ2-7; D perhaps matches TRBD1 (5 bases). V was clipped by 0 bases and J by 2 bases, with 14 bases between them. The CDR3 runs 16 residues. Germline V gives CDR1 MNHEY, CDR2 SVGAGI. CDR3 residues: CASSYSIGQGAYEQYF. CDR3 sequence (DNA): TGTGCCAGCAGTTACTCGATCGGTCAGGGCGCCTACGAGCAGTACTTC.

This clone was observed a handful of times. V usage is TRBV10-2 and J usage is TRBJ2-1, with D tentatively TRBD2 (6 bases). There are 14 residues in the CDR3. V lost 5 bases to trimming and J lost 4 bases, with 12 bases between them. Per germline, CDR1 WSHSY and CDR2 SAAADI. CDR3 nucleotides: TGCGCCAGCAGTCGGGACTTATTTTACAATGAGCAGTTCTTC. Amino acid sequence: CASSRDLFYNEQFF.

The rearrangement joins TRBV6-6 to TRBJ1-6, with 7 bases lining up with TRBD1. The V gene's germline CDR1 is MNHNY and CDR2 SVGAGI (reference sequence). The length of the CDR3 is 13 residues. V shed 6 bases and J 7 bases; nucleotides not matched to a gene: 3. The CDR3 is CASRGGGNSPLHF. The CDR3 DNA follows: TGTGCCAGCAGAGGGGGCGGGAATTCACCCCTCCACTTT.

Here the CDR3 DNA reads TGTGCCAGCAGCTTTGAAAGTTTCACAGATACGCAGTATTTT. It is translated as CASSFESFTDTQYF. The V and J genes are TRBV7-9 and TRBJ2-3, with D unclear. Per the germline V gene, CDR1 is SEHNR and CDR2 is FQNEAQ (reference sequence). Trimming cost V 3 bases and J 2 bases, with 9 bases left between them. The CDR3 has 14 amino acids.

This clone is a singleton in its sample. V gene TRBV9 combines with J gene TRBJ2-2, with 12 bases that match TRBD1. This CDR3 is built from 15 residues. Losses at the gene ends were 4 bases for V and 6 bases for J; bases not matched to a gene: 4. The germline gives CDR1 SGDLS, CDR2 YYNGEE. The CDR3 DNA follows: TGTGCCAGCAGCTTGGGACAGGGGGCTTCCGGGGAGCTGTTTTTT. Translating gives CASSLGQGASGELFF. The entire variable domain, with the rest obtained from reference TRBV9 and TRBJ2-2, is as follows: DSGVTQTPKHLITATGQRVTLRCSPRSGDLSVYWYQQSLDQGLQFLIQYYNGEERAKGNILERFSAQQFPDLHSELNLSSLELGDSALYFCASSLGQGASGELFFGEGSRLTVL.

This sequence joins TRBV5-5 and TRBJ1-6; D call uncertain. Germline V CDR1 and CDR2: SGHKS, YYEKEE (reference sequence). V lost 0 bases, J lost 4 bases, and 14 bases lay in between. CDR3 length equals 17 residues. CDR3 in amino acids: CASSLADGVLYNSPLHF. The CDR3 DNA reads as TGTGCCAGCAGCTTGGCCGATGGGGTTTTATATAATTCACCCCTCCACTTT.

V is TRBV28 and J is TRBJ1-1; D ambiguous. Between the trimmed V and J ends, which lost 7 bases and 6 bases, there was a span of 21 bases. CDR1 is MDHEN and CDR2 is SYDVKM in the germline V gene. The CDR3 is 15 residues long. The CDR3 loop reads CASNGGRGSNAEAFF. The CDR3 nucleotides are TGTGCCAGCAATGGTGGGCGCGGGTCTAACGCTGAAGCTTTCTTT.

The chain has TRBV27 and TRBJ2-5; tentative D call: TRBD2 (6 bases). The CDR3 is 15 amino acids. Trimming removed 3 bases at V and 4 bases at J, with 15 bases between. CDR1 and CDR2 from the germline V gene are MNHEY and SMNVEV (reference sequence). The CDR3 DNA follows: TGTGCCAGCAGTTTGAGGGGTTCGGGGGTAGAGACCCAGTACTTC. Translation: CASSLRGSGVETQYF.

This clone was counted between two and nine times. The rearrangement links TRBV6-6 to TRBJ1-1; the D is unclear. The CDR3 is 13 amino acids. Germline CDR1 reads MNHNY; CDR2 reads SVGAGI (reference sequence). Trimming took 0 bases from V and 3 from J, leaving 5 bases between them. The CDR3 is CASSYSLHTEAFF. The CDR3, as DNA: TGTGCCAGCAGTTACTCGCTTCACACTGAAGCTTTCTTT.

The chain uses TRBV29-1 and TRBJ1-2, with D hard to call. CDR1 is SQVTM and CDR2 is ANQGSEA in the germline V gene. This CDR3 comprises 14 residues. Trimming left V 4 bases short and J 4 bases short, with 16 bases between. Here the CDR3 DNA reads TGCAGCGTTGTAAGGTCCTCCGGGTCCTATGGCTACACCTTC. Its translation: CSVVRSSGSYGYTF.

V usage is TRBV18 and J usage is TRBJ1-5; tentatively, D is TRBD1 (6 bases). The ends were cut back, 5 bases at V and 1 base at J, with 9 bases in the middle. Germline values: CDR1 KGHSH, CDR2 LQKENI. The CDR3 sequence is 14 residues long. The CDR3 spells CASSRGASNQPQHF. The CDR3, as DNA: TGTGCCAGCTCAAGGGGGGCGAGCAATCAGCCCCAGCATTTT.

The rearrangement joins TRBV7-2 to TRBJ2-4, with D perhaps matching TRBD2 (6 bases). This CDR3 is 15 amino acids long. Germline V gene sequence: CDR1 SGHTA, CDR2 FQGNSA. V was cut by 5 bases and J by 3 bases, with 14 bases left in between. The DNA of the CDR3 is TGTGCCAGCAGCGAGCAGGGAGGTGGCAAAAACATTCAGTACTTC. As protein: CASSEQGGGKNIQYF.

This clone was seen ten or more times. The V gene is TRBV5-1, the J gene TRBJ2-5; D gene ambiguous. The ends were cut back, 0 bases at V and 1 base at J, with 13 bases in the middle. Germline V gene sequence: CDR1 SGHRS, CDR2 YFSETQ. The CDR3 is made up of 16 amino acids. CDR3 bases: TGCGCCAGCAGCTTGGCCGTAAACCTTCTCCAAGAGACCCAGTACTTC. Translated: CASSLAVNLLQETQYF.

This chain uses TRBV11-2 with TRBJ2-7, with TRBD2 as a possible D gene (6 bases). Deletions cut 1 base from V and 0 bases from J, with 10 bases between. Germline CDR1 SGHAT, CDR2 FQNNGV. The CDR3 spans 15 residues. The CDR3 sequence is CASSLVLSGSYEQYF. CDR3 nucleotide sequence: TGTGCCAGCAGCTTAGTTCTTAGCGGCTCCTACGAGCAGTACTTC.

V and J are TRBV25-1 and TRBJ1-2; D not resolved. The CDR3 extends over 12 amino acids. Per the germline V gene, CDR1 is MGHDK and CDR2 is SYGVNS. Trimming cost V 1 base and J 9 bases, with 9 bases left between them. CDR3: CASSESDIRYTF. The CDR3 nucleotides read TGTGCCAGCAGTGAATCAGACATCCGCTACACCTTC.

The chain recombines TRBV9 with TRBJ2-5, with TRBD2 identical over 11 bases. The CDR3 covers 17 residues. Germline V gives CDR1 SGDLS, CDR2 YYNGEE. The V and J ends lost 2 bases and 4 bases, in that order; junction bases with no gene match: 10. CDR3 nucleotides: TGTGCCAGCAGCGTGGCTAGCGGGGGGTTAGGTTCAGAGACCCAGTACTTC. Translation: CASSVASGGLGSETQYF.